This record looks at one TCR beta chain sequence and its context. Its antigen is currently unknown. This record belongs to a study of cytotoxic CD8 clonotypes in ibrutinib-treated CLL. Study information: Partial responses totalled roughly 24 and complete responses 2; after median approximately 64 months, 14 remained remitted and about 12 progressed. Study conclusions and caveats: Under treatment, the uncommon public clonotypes either contracted or remained stable.

V lost 1 base and J 2 bases, leaving 8 bases between the germline ends. The CDR3 length is 14 residues. Germline CDR1 KGHSH, CDR2 LQKENI. The assay was immunoSEQ multiplex PCR, and TCRdb's table has in-frame clones only and misses some. The data hold about 20,000 clones, with around 75% observed a single time. The sequenced sample was PBMCs, obtained before ibrutinib treatment. The gene calls are TRBV18 and TRBJ1-1; D remains ambiguous. The sequence was obtained from a human donor with chronic lymphocytic leukemia. The CDR3 reads CASSPQYENTEAFF. CDR3 nucleotide sequence: TGTGCCAGCTCACCACAGTATGAAAACACTGAAGCTTTCTTT.